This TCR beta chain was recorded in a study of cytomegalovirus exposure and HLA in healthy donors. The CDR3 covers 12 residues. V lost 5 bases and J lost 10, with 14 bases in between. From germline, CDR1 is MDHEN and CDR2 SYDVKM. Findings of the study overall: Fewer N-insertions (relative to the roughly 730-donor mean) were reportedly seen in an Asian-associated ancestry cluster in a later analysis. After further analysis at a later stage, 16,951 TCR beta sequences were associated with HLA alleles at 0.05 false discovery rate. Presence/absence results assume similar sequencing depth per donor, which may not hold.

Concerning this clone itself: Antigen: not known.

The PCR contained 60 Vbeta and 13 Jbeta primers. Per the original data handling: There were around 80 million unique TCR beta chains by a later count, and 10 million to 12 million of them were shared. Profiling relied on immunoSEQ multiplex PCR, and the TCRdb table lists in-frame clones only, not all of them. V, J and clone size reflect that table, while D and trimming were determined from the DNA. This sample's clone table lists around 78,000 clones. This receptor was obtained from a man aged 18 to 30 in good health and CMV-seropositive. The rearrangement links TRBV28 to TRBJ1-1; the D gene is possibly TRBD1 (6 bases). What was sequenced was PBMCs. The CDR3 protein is CASSTGQSRAFF. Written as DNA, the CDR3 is TGTGCCAGCAGTACTGGACAGAGCAGAGCTTTCTTT.